These 14 T cell receptor beta chains originate from one sample sequenced in a study of technical replicates of blood from a handful of donors. Assay used: immunoSEQ multiplex PCR; TCRdb lists only in-frame clones, some missing. The data show roughly 72,000 clones, just under 95% seen once. Sequencing input: T cells isolated from PBMCs. The source of these receptors is a human donor in good health.

J is TRBJ2-3 and V is TRBV9, with 7 bases matching TRBD2. Germline loops: CDR1 SGDLS, CDR2 YYNGEE. J was trimmed by 0 bases and V by 3 bases; bases with no gene match: 10. This CDR3 region has 17 residues. This chain's CDR3 is CASSEPMAGDSTDTQYF. CDR3 nucleotide sequence: TGTGCCAGCAGCGAGCCCATGGCGGGAGATAGCACAGATACGCAGTATTTT. Complete variable domain (other parts from reference TRBV9 and TRBJ2-3): DSGVTQTPKHLITATGQRVTLRCSPRSGDLSVYWYQQSLDQGLQFLIQYYNGEERAKGNILERFSAQQFPDLHSELNLSSLELGDSALYFCASSEPMAGDSTDTQYFGPGTRLTVL.

The rearrangement links TRBV6-6 to TRBJ1-1, with TRBD1 matching 7 bases. The CDR3 is made up of 14 amino acids. The germline V gene encodes CDR1 MNHNY and CDR2 SVGAGI (reference sequence). Trimming took 7 bases from V and 7 from J; bases not matched to a gene: 12. CDR3 residues: CASTTRGTVGEAFF. The DNA for the CDR3 is TGTGCCAGCACAACCAGGGGGACAGTTGGTGAAGCTTTCTTT.

The chain combines TRBV7-3 with TRBJ2-2; TRBD2 matches at 8 bases. Germline V CDR1 and CDR2: SGHTA, FQGTGA. The junction had 4 bases not matched to a gene; V was cut back by 0 bases and J by 4 bases. The CDR3 loop spans 16 amino acids. As DNA, the CDR3 is TGTGCCAGCAGCTTAACAGGGACTAGGGGCACCGGGGAGCTGTTTTTT. Protein sequence: CASSLTGTRGTGELFF. Full variable domain (rest looked up from reference TRBV7-3 and TRBJ2-2): GAGVSQTPSNKVTEKGKYVELRCDPISGHTALYWYRQSLGQGPEFLIYFQGTGAADDSGLPNDRFFAVRPEGSVSTLKIQRTERGDSAVYLCASSLTGTRGTGELFFGEGSRLTVL.

The chain joins TRBV11-2 to TRBJ2-3; a weak D match, TRBD2 (6 bases). Trimming shortened V by 5 bases and J by 1 base, and 16 bases separated the two germline ends. The germline gives CDR1 SGHAT, CDR2 FQNNGV. This CDR3 is 16 amino acids long. The CDR3: CASSNTREAGTDTQYF. The CDR3 bases are TGTGCCAGCAGCAACACGAGGGAGGCCGGCACAGATACGCAGTATTTT.

Worth noting for this clone: One end of the junction does not line up with germline, which may come from a read error. The V and J genes are TRBV6-4 and TRBJ1-1, with TRBD1 matching 8 bases. The germline V gene has CDR1 MRHNA and CDR2 SNTAGT. This CDR3 region has 13 residues. CDR3 DNA sequence: TGTGCCAGCAGCCCCCTTCGGACAGGGTCGAAGCTCTTT. Protein sequence: CASSPLRTGSKLF.

V gene TRBV5-1 combines with J gene TRBJ1-1, with D hard to call. With 7 bases removed from V and 0 bases from J, the gap between germline ends came to 13 bases. CDR1 SGHRS and CDR2 YFSETQ come from the germline V gene. The CDR3 consists of 14 residues. In nucleotides, the CDR3 is TGCGCCAGCGGAAGCGATGCCTTGAACACTGAAGCTTTCTTT. It encodes CASGSDALNTEAFF.

The table lists this clone with a count of one. The chain recombines TRBV7-2 with TRBJ2-3; TRBD2 matches at 10 bases. In germline, CDR1 is SGHTA, CDR2 FQGNSA. V shed 7 bases, J shed 6 bases, and the junction held 13 bases outside the gene matches. This CDR3 is 16 amino acids long. The CDR3 nucleotides are TGTGCCAGCACCCGAGGGCTAGCGGGAGAGAGGGATACGCAGTATTTT. The encoded protein is CASTRGLAGERDTQYF.

The chain joins TRBV6-4 to TRBJ2-1, with 11 bases fitting TRBD1. J gave up 5 bases and V 2 bases, and 2 bases lay outside the gene matches. In germline, CDR1 is MRHNA, CDR2 SNTAGT. The CDR3 runs 15 residues. CDR3 loop: CASSDGTGGNNEQFF. The CDR3 DNA reads as TGTGCCAGCAGTGACGGGACAGGGGGTAACAATGAGCAGTTCTTC.

The chain carries TRBV19 and TRBJ2-7; 7 bases fit TRBD2. The junction had 6 bases not matched to a gene; V was cut back by 6 bases and J by 4 bases. The CDR3 loop spans 13 amino acids. CDR1 LNHDA and CDR2 SQIVND come from the germline V gene (reference sequence). Here the CDR3 reads CASSTGLLYEQYF. In DNA form, the CDR3 reads TGTGCCAGTAGCACGGGACTACTTTACGAGCAGTACTTC.

The CDR3 sequence: CASSLDGRPGQGYGYTF. DNA for the CDR3: TGTGCCAGCAGTTTAGACGGCCGCCCGGGACAGGGATATGGCTACACCTTC. V is TRBV28 and J is TRBJ1-2; 9 bases map to TRBD1. V lost 2 bases to trimming and J lost 5 bases; unmatched junction nucleotides: 12. The CDR3 is made up of 17 amino acids. CDR1 is MDHEN, CDR2 SYDVKM, per germline.

Comment on this clone: The DNA is omitted, as the CDR3 cannot be located on it reliably, and the CDR3 follows TCRdb's listing. V is TRBV11-2 and J is TRBJ2-7; TRBD2, the D gene given by the table, was not confirmed from the DNA. CDR1 is SGHAT, CDR2 FQNNGV, per germline. The CDR3 contains 14 residues when both ends are counted. The CDR3 sequence: CASSLDFRGYEQYF.

The rearrangement uses TRBV28 and TRBJ2-7; 9 bases line up with TRBD1. The CDR3 extends over 15 amino acids. Germline V gene data show CDR1 as MDHEN and CDR2 as SYDVKM. Trimming took 6 bases from V and 6 from J; bases not matched to a gene: 12. CDR3 in DNA: TGTGCCAGCAGCACCCCCGGGACAGGGAGGGGCGAGCAGTACTTC. Translating it yields CASSTPGTGRGEQYF. Complete variable domain (other parts from reference TRBV28 and TRBJ2-7): DVKVTQSSRYLVKRTGEKVFLECVQDMDHENMFWYRQDPGLGLRLIYFSYDVKMKEKGDIPEGYSVSREKKERFSLILESASTNQTSMYLCASSTPGTGRGEQYFGPGTRLTVT.

V usage is TRBV27 and J usage is TRBJ1-2; 9 bases are a match to TRBD1. Trimming took 5 bases from V and 1 from J; bases not matched to a gene: 5. The CDR3 length is 15 residues. The V gene's germline CDR1 is MNHEY and CDR2 SMNVEV (reference sequence). In nucleotides, the CDR3 is TGTGCCAGCAGTCCCCGGACAGGGGTTAACTATGGCTACACCTTC. This translates into CASSPRTGVNYGYTF.

The V and J genes are TRBV28 and TRBJ1-2; no firm D call. The CDR3 totals 13 residues. Trimming cost V 11 bases and J 8 bases, with 21 bases left between them. Germline V lookup: CDR1 MDHEN, CDR2 SYDVKM. The CDR3 loop is CAGWSSGLGGYTF. The CDR3 DNA is TGTGCCGGGTGGTCTTCAGGCCTTGGGGGCTACACCTTC.